This record covers a single T cell receptor (beta chain). What it recognizes is unknown. These data are taken from a study of radiotherapy plus CTLA-4 blockade in lung cancer. Turning to the study itself: The study recorded objective responses in about 18% of patients and disease control in approximately 33%.

V shed 0 bases and J shed 4 bases, with 12 bases lying between them. Germline values: CDR1 LGHNA, CDR2 YSLEER. The CDR3 has 15 amino acids. Study-wide results and limits: TCR clones of tumor origin grew in blood after radiotherapy plus ipilimumab. Alongside interferon-beta, early blood T cell clone dynamics were reportedly the best predictor of response.

Here immunoSEQ multiplex PCR was the method, and the copy in TCRdb shows in-frame clones only, minus some. The sample has 85,000 to 120,000 clones, more than 70% seen once; the top ten hold 2.4%. This chain joins TRBV4-3 and TRBJ1-1, with D possibly TRBD1 on 5 matching bases. The sequence came from a human donor with non-small cell lung cancer that progressed on radiotherapy plus ipilimumab. Some clones in this sample may be carry-over from other donors' samples. Sequencing was performed on peripheral blood, taken from a patient treated with radiotherapy plus ipilimumab. CDR3 nucleotides: TGCGCCAGCAGCCAAGAAACACAGGAGCCCACTGAAGCTTTCTTT. This gives the protein CASSQETQEPTEAFF.